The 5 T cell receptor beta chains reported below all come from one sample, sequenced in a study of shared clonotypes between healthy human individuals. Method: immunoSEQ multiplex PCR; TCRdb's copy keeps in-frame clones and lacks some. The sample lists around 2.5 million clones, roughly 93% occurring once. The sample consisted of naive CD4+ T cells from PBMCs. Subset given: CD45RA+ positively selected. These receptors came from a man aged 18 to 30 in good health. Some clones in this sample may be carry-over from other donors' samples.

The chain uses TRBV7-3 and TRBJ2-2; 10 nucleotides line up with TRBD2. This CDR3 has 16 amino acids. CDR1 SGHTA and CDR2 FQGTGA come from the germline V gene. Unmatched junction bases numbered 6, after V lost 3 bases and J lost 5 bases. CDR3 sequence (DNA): TGTGCCAGCAGCTTGGCTAGCGGGAGAGGAACCGGGGAGCTGTTTTTT. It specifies CASSLASGRGTGELFF.

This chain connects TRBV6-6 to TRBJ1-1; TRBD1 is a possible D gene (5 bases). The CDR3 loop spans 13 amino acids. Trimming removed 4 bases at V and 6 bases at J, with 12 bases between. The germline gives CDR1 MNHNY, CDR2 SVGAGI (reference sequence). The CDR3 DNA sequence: TGTGCCAGCAGTTCTACAGGTGTCGCTGAAGCTTTCTTT. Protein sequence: CASSSTGVAEAFF.

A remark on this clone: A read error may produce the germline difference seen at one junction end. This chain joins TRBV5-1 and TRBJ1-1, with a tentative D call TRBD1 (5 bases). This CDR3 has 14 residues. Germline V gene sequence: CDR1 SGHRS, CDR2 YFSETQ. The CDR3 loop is CASRLGPGGTEAFF. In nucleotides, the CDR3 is TGCGCCAGCAGGTTGGGGCCGGGTGGGACTGAAGCTTTCTTT.

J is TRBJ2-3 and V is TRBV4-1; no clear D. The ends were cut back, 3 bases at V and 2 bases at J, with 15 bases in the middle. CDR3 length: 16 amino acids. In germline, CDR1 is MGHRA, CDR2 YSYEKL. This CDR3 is CASSQVLGINTDTQYF. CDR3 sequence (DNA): TGCGCCAGCAGCCAGGTCCTGGGAATTAACACAGATACGCAGTATTTT.

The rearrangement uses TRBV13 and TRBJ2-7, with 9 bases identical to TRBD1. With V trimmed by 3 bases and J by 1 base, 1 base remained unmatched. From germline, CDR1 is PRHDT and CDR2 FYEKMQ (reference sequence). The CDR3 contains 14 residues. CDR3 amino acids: CASSFGTGSYEQYF. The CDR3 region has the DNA TGTGCCAGCAGCTTCGGGACAGGGTCCTACGAGCAGTACTTC.